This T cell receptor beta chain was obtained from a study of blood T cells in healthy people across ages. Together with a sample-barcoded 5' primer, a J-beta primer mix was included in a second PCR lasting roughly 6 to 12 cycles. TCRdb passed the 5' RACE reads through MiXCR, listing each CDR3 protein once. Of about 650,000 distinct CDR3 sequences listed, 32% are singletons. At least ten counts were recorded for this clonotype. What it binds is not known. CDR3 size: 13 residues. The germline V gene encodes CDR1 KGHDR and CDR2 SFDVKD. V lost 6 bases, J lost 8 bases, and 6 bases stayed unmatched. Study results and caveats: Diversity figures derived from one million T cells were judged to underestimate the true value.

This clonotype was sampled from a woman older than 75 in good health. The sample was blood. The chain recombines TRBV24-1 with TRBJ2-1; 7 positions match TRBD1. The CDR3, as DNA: TGTGCCACCAGTACCGACAGGGTGGATGAGCAGTTCTTC. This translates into CATSTDRVDEQFF.